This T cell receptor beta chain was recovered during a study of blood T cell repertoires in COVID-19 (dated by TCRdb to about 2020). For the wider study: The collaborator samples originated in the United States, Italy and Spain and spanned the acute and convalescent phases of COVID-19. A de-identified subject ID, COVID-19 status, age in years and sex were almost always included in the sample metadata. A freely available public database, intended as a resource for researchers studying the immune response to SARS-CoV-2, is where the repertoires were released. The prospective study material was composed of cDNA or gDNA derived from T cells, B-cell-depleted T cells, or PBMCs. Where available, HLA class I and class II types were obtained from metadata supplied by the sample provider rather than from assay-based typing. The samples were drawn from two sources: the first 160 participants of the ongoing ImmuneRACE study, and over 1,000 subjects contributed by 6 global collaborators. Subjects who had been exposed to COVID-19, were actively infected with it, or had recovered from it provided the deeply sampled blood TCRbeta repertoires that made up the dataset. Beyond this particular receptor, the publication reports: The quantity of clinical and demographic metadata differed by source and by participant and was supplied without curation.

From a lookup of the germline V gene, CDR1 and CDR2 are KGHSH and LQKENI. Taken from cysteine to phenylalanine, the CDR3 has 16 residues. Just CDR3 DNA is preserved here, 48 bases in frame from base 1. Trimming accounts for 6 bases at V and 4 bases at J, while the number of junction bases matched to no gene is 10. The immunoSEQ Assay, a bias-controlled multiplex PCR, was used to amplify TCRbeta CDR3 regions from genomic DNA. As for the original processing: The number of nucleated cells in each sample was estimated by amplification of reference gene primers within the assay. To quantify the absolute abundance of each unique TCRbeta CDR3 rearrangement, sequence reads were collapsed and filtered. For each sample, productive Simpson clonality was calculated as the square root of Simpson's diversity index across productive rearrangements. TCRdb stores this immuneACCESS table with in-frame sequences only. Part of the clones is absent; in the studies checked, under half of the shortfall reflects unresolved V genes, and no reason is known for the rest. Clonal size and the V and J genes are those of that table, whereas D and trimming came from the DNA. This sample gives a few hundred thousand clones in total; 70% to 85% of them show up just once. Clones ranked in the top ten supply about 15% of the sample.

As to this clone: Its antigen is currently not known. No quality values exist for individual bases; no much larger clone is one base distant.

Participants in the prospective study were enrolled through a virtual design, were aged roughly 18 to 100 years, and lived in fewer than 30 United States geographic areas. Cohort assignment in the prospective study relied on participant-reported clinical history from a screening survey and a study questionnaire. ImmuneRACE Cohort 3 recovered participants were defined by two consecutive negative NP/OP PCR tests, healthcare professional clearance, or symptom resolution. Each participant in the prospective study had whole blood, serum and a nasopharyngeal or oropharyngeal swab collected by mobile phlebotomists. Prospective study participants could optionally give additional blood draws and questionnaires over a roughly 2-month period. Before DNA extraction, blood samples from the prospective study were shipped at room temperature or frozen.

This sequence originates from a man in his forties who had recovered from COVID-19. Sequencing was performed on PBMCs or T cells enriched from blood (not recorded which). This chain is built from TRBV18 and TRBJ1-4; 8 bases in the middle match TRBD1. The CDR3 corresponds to CASSPTTGGFNEKLFF. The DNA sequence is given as TGTGCCAGCTCCCCGACAACAGGGGGATTTAATGAAAAACTGTTTTTT.